This T cell receptor (beta chain) emerged from a study of chemoradiotherapy in HPV16-positive cancers. The V and J ends lost 5 bases and 7 bases, in that order; junction bases with no gene match: 8. Per germline, CDR1 SNHLY and CDR2 FYNNEI. The CDR3 is 16 amino acids. Sequencing was performed with immunoSEQ multiplex PCR; in TCRdb, only in-frame clones are kept and a portion is missing. The profile covers 7,000 to 9,500 clones, with roughly 85% appearing a single time and 3.1% taken by the ten largest. J is TRBJ2-1 and V is TRBV2; TRBD2 agrees at 13 bases. This sample comprised tumor tissue, obtained from a patient who underwent chemoradiotherapy. The source of this sequence is a human donor with HPV-associated anogenital cancer. The CDR3, as DNA: TGTGCCAGCAGTAGACTAGCGGGGGGACTGGGGAATGAGCAGTTCTTC. This translates into CASSRLAGGLGNEQFF.